Listed here is a single TCR beta chain. Its antigen has not been determined. The sample holds no much larger clone one base away, and base qualities are not on file. Sample time point, as interpreted from the label and publication: individuals recovered from natural SARS-CoV-2 infection. CDR1 is given as SNHLY and CDR2 as FYNNEI, both from the germline V gene. Counted from cysteine to phenylalanine, this CDR3 has 17 amino acids. Of the read, only the CDR3 DNA is kept; its 51 bases are in frame from base 1. The junction shows trimming of 2 bases on V and 0 bases on J, plus 14 bases between the germline ends. These data originate in a study of Ad26.COV2.S vaccination and SARS-CoV-2 variants (dated by TCRdb to the early 2020s). Regarding the complete study: The specificity and breadth of SARS-CoV-2-reactive T cell receptors after Ad26.COV2.S vaccination were assessed by TCRbeta repertoire sequencing. The TCR-sequenced set comprised around 30 samples: roughly 19 Ad26.COV2.S vaccine recipients, 5 placebo recipients and 8 SARS-CoV-2 convalescent individuals.

Study-level results and caveats: Vaccine and placebo recipients had comparable non-spike TCR breadth, which fits with the vaccine containing only spike. After vaccination, spike-specific CD8+ and CD4+ T cell responses were reported to show substantial breadth. According to the authors, total T cell responses may have been underestimated by the TCR breadth and depth analyses. Compared with placebo recipients, Ad26.COV2.S recipients showed higher spike-specific TCR breadth (P = 0.0014).

The immunoSEQ Assay was used to sequence TCRbeta CDR3 regions. After extraction, genomic DNA underwent amplification by bias-controlled multiplex PCR, followed by high-throughput sequencing. On the study's bioinformatics: Collapsing and filtering of sequences were performed to quantify the absolute abundance of each unique TCRbeta CDR3 region. Usable DNA was measured by amplifying reference genes present in all nucleated cells, and TCRbeta template counts were normalized to that usable DNA to estimate T cell fraction. Repertoire TCRs were annotated as SARS-CoV-2-specific by exact matching of V gene, CDR3 amino acid sequence and J gene to a known reactive TCR set. MIRA supplied the reference SARS-CoV-2 TCR set, which was filtered for enrichment in COVID-19-positive ImmuneCODE repertoires so that public or cross-reactive TCRs were removed. Based on the MIRA antigens, annotated TCRs were further analysed at the level of specific ORF or position within ORF. Breadth was defined as the number of annotated unique rearrangements divided by the total number of unique productive rearrangements, and depth was defined as the summed frequency of the annotated unique rearrangements. Two-sided Wilcoxon rank-sum tests were used to compare TCR breadth between groups. Held by TCRdb, this immuneACCESS table contains in-frame sequences only and omits some clones. Under half of the omission traces to an unresolved V gene where checked; the cause of the rest is unknown. V, J and clone size were drawn from that table, and D and trimming were deduced from the DNA. This sample lists about 350,000 clones; just over 90% were detected once. About 3.8% of the sample goes to the ten largest clones.

The material sequenced was peripheral blood, taken after recovery from COVID-19. The TCR originated in a human donor who had recovered from COVID-19. The chain employs TRBV2 and TRBJ2-4; no D gene call is confident. CDR3 reads: CASSESRSRVAKNIQYF. The base sequence is TGTGCCAGCAGTGAATCCCGGAGCCGAGTAGCCAAAAACATTCAGTACTTC.